The 9 T cell receptor beta chains reported below all come from one sample, sequenced in a study of T cell changes during pregnancy in multiple sclerosis. Method: immunoSEQ multiplex PCR; TCRdb's copy keeps in-frame clones and lacks some. This table holds roughly 110,000 clones, about nine tenths found once. The starting material was peripheral blood, obtained after pregnancy. These receptors were taken from a female donor with multiple sclerosis, enrolled in a pregnancy study.

This clone was detected a few times. The gene calls are TRBV2 and TRBJ1-6; 8 bases are shared with TRBD1. With V trimmed by 4 bases and J by 6 bases, 8 bases remained unmatched. Germline V gene data show CDR1 as SNHLY and CDR2 as FYNNEI. The CDR3 is 16 amino acids. The CDR3 DNA sequence: TGTGCCAGCAGTGCATACAGGGGGTTAGGTAATTCACCCCTCCACTTT. It is translated as CASSAYRGLGNSPLHF.

The chain joins TRBV5-1 to TRBJ2-3, with 7 bases fitting TRBD1. This CDR3 comprises 14 residues. CDR1 is SGHRS, CDR2 YFSETQ, per germline. The trim removed 4 bases at V and 2 bases at J, leaving 4 bases unmatched. The CDR3 sequence is CASSEGQTTDTQYF. DNA of the CDR3: TGCGCCAGCAGCGAGGGACAGACCACAGATACGCAGTATTTT.

The chain recombines TRBV2 with TRBJ1-1; no definite D call. Germline V gives CDR1 SNHLY, CDR2 FYNNEI. V was cut by 5 bases and J by 1 base, with 14 bases left in between. This CDR3 comprises 15 residues. CDR3 coding DNA: TGTGCCAGCAGTCCCCCCACCCTAGAGAACACTGAAGCTTTCTTT. This translates into CASSPPTLENTEAFF.

The count of this clone is one. The rearrangement links TRBV28 to TRBJ1-1; weak D call: TRBD1 (6 bases). Germline V gene lookup returns CDR1 MDHEN and CDR2 SYDVKM. The ends were cut back, 7 bases at V and 0 bases at J, with 18 bases in the middle. The CDR3 loop spans 16 amino acids. The CDR3 loop is CASTWGGGNMNTEAFF. The CDR3 bases are TGTGCCAGCACCTGGGGGGGCGGGAATATGAACACTGAAGCTTTCTTT.

This clone has only one observation. V and J are TRBV25-1 and TRBJ1-2; TRBD1 aligns across 8 bases. The germline V gene encodes CDR1 MGHDK and CDR2 SYGVNS. The trim removed 5 bases at V and 4 bases at J, leaving 3 bases unmatched. The CDR3 contains 13 residues. CDR3 region: CASSPGGTYGYTF. The CDR3 bases are TGTGCCAGCAGTCCAGGGGGCACCTATGGCTACACCTTC.

This chain joins TRBV27 and TRBJ2-7, with D possibly matching TRBD2 (5 bases). Germline assignment: CDR1 MNHEY and CDR2 SMNVEV (reference sequence). Trimming removed 2 bases at V and 6 bases at J, with 14 bases between. This CDR3 is built from 14 residues. Here the CDR3 reads CASSLRRGYGEQYF. CDR3 coding DNA: TGTGCCAGCAGTTTACGGAGAGGGTATGGCGAGCAGTACTTC.

The genes are TRBV30 and TRBJ1-1; 8 bases match TRBD1. CDR3 length: 12 residues. V gave up 4 bases and J gave up 11 bases; unmatched junction bases: 9. Germline assignment: CDR1 GTSNPN and CDR2 SVGIG (reference sequence). This chain's CDR3 is CAWKRQGAVAFF. The CDR3 bases are TGTGCCTGGAAAAGGCAGGGGGCCGTCGCTTTCTTT.

CDR3 coding DNA: TGTGCCAGCAGCTTGGCGGCAGGGGGTCAGCCCCAGCATTTT. It yields the protein CASSLAAGGQPQHF. The gene calls are TRBV5-6 and TRBJ1-5, with 7 bases matching TRBD1. Germline V gene sequence: CDR1 SGHDT, CDR2 YYEEEE. The CDR3 runs 14 residues. V dropped 0 bases and J dropped 6; count of bases not matched to a gene: 3.

The CDR3 DNA reads TGTGCCAGCAGCGTAGGGGTTGGGCCAAACTATGGCTACACCTTC. It specifies CASSVGVGPNYGYTF. The chain recombines TRBV9 with TRBJ1-2; D is uncertain. V lost 0 bases and J lost 2, with 11 bases in between. Per germline, CDR1 SGDLS and CDR2 YYNGEE. The CDR3 extends over 15 amino acids.